Each of the 28 T cell receptor beta chains below was sequenced from the same sample in a study of T cell responses to AZD1222 COVID-19 vaccine. Here immunoSEQ multiplex PCR was the method, and the copy in TCRdb shows in-frame clones only, minus some. The sample consists of some 110,000 clones, around 88% of them appearing once. Here the sequenced sample was peripheral blood, taken 28 days after the second AZD1222 dose. All receptors come from an adult who received the AZD1222 COVID-19 vaccine.

The rearrangement links TRBV12-3 or TRBV12-4 to TRBJ2-7; 8 nucleotides match TRBD2. Germline trimming cut 3 bases from V and 2 bases from J; bases unmatched to any gene: 0. This CDR3 region has 13 residues. The chain's CDR3 is CASSFGGAYEQYF. The CDR3 nucleotides read TGTGCCAGCAGTTTCGGGGGGGCCTACGAGCAGTACTTC.

This sequence joins TRBV11-2 and TRBJ1-2; D perhaps matches TRBD1 (6 bases). Trimming pared 4 bases from V and 3 bases from J, leaving 21 bases between. Germline CDR1 reads SGHAT; CDR2 reads FQNNGV. The CDR3 length is 17 residues. The CDR3 sequence is CASSSARAGASDYGYTF. The CDR3 region has the DNA TGTGCCAGCAGCTCAGCCCGGGCGGGGGCATCCGACTATGGCTACACCTTC. Full variable domain (rest looked up from reference TRBV11-2 and TRBJ1-2): EAGVAQSPRYKIIEKRQSVAFWCNPISGHATLYWYQQILGQGPKLLIQFQNNGVVDDSQLPKDRFSAERLKGVDSTLKIQPAKLEDSAVYLCASSSARAGASDYGYTFGSGTRLTVV.

The J gene is TRBJ2-7, the V gene TRBV3-1 (or the pseudogene TRBV3-2), with 11 bases identical to TRBD2. The germline V gene encodes CDR1 LGHDT and CDR2 YNNKEL (reference sequence). This CDR3 has 17 amino acids. V was clipped by 4 bases and J by 4 bases; unmatched bases: 12. CDR3 sequence reads: CASSRTRGGTSGYEQYF. CDR3 DNA: TGTGCCAGCAGCCGCACGCGGGGGGGGACTAGCGGTTACGAGCAGTACTTC.

The chain carries TRBV4-1 and TRBJ1-1; the D is unclear. The CDR3 is made up of 19 amino acids. Germline CDR1 and CDR2: MGHRA and YSYEKL. V was cut by 1 base and J by 3 bases, with 24 bases left in between. This CDR3 is CASSQVGLPGTKDDTEAFF. The CDR3 nucleotides read TGCGCCAGCAGCCAAGTAGGCTTACCGGGAACCAAGGATGACACTGAAGCTTTCTTT.

This clone appeared a few times. V is TRBV4-1 and J is TRBJ1-4; no clear D gene. The CDR3 has 14 residues. V was clipped by 4 bases and J by 4 bases, with 10 bases between them. CDR1 MGHRA and CDR2 YSYEKL come from the germline V gene. The CDR3 DNA is TGCGCCAGCAGCCGCCTGGGCCTTAATGAAAAACTGTTTTTT. Amino acid sequence: CASSRLGLNEKLFF.

The chain is built from TRBV6-5 and TRBJ2-7; D uncertain. CDR1 is MNHEY and CDR2 is SVGAGI in the germline V gene. CDR3 length: 15 residues. The V and J ends lost 6 bases and 0 bases respectively, with 15 bases between them. CDR3 protein: CASRAETRYSYEQYF. The DNA for the CDR3 is TGTGCCAGCAGGGCCGAGACCCGTTACTCCTACGAGCAGTACTTC.

CDR3 amino acids: CASSLGGQDYGYTF. CDR3 nucleotides: TGTGCCAGTAGTCTTGGGGGGCAGGACTATGGCTACACCTTC. This sequence joins TRBV19 and TRBJ1-2, with D possibly being TRBD1 (6 bases). Deletions cut 5 bases from V and 3 bases from J, with 13 bases between. Germline assignment: CDR1 LNHDA and CDR2 SQIVND (reference sequence). The CDR3 consists of 14 residues.

This chain links TRBV30 with TRBJ2-6, with no clear D. CDR1 and CDR2 from the germline V gene are GTSNPN and SVGIG (reference sequence). The length of the CDR3 is 14 residues. Trimming shortened V by 2 bases and J by 0 bases, and 5 bases separated the two germline ends. CDR3 DNA: TGTGCCTGGAGTCGCTCCTCTGGGGCCAACGTCCTGACTTTC. Encoded protein: CAWSRSSGANVLTF. The variable domain in full, completed from reference TRBV30 and TRBJ2-6, reads SQTIHQWPATLVQPVGSPLSLECTVEGTSNPNLYWYRQAAGRGLQLLFYSVGIGQISSEVPQNLSASRPQDRQFILSSKKLLLSDSGFYLCAWSRSSGANVLTFGAGSRLTVL.

The chain links TRBV2 to TRBJ1-2; weak D call: TRBD1 (5 bases). V lost 2 bases and J 2 bases, leaving 12 bases between the germline ends. Germline CDR1 SNHLY, CDR2 FYNNEI. CDR3 length equals 15 residues. DNA for the CDR3: TGTGCCAGCAGTGAATGGGGGGAACAAAACTATGGCTACACCTTC. This codes for CASSEWGEQNYGYTF.

The J gene is TRBJ2-1, the V gene TRBV7-3; 8 bases are shared with TRBD2. Germline V gives CDR1 SGHTA, CDR2 FQGTGA. Unmatched junction bases numbered 11, after V lost 5 bases and J lost 2 bases. CDR3 length: 17 residues. CDR3 loop: CASSPTWVTSAYNEQFF. In DNA form, the CDR3 reads TGTGCCAGCAGCCCGACCTGGGTGACTAGCGCCTACAATGAGCAGTTCTTC.

The V call is TRBV9, the J call TRBJ1-1; 9 positions agree with TRBD1. Germline loops: CDR1 SGDLS, CDR2 YYNGEE. The V gene end was trimmed by 3 bases and the J gene end by 3 bases; junction bases not matched to a gene: 12. The CDR3 runs to 17 residues. The CDR3 DNA sequence: TGTGCCAGCAGCGGCAGACGGACAGGGGCAACCTACACTGAAGCTTTCTTT. This codes for CASSGRRTGATYTEAFF.

This clone was found once. The chain recombines TRBV7-8 with TRBJ2-7, with D possibly TRBD2 on 5 matching bases. Germline V CDR1 and CDR2: SGHVS, FQNEAQ. The CDR3 is 14 amino acids. Between the trimmed V and J ends, which lost 7 bases and 1 base, there was a span of 14 bases. This CDR3 reads CASKLEAKSYEQYF. CDR3 nucleotides: TGTGCCAGCAAACTAGAGGCTAAATCCTACGAGCAGTACTTC.

The V call is TRBV5-4, the J call TRBJ1-2; no definite D call. Germline V gives CDR1 SGHNT, CDR2 YYREEE (reference sequence). The CDR3 runs to 12 residues. Between the trimmed V and J ends, which lost 2 bases and 5 bases, there was a span of 7 bases. Here the CDR3 reads CASSFPSYGYTF. The CDR3 nucleotides are TGTGCCAGCAGCTTCCCATCTTATGGCTACACCTTC.

This clone has just one count. Other DNA sequences in the sample encode the same CDR3. The chain carries TRBV24-1 and TRBJ2-5; 7 bases map to TRBD1. Germline trimming cut 2 bases from V and 2 bases from J; bases unmatched to any gene: 4. Germline V CDR1 and CDR2: KGHDR, SFDVKD. The CDR3 is made up of 15 amino acids. The CDR3 DNA sequence: TGTGCCACCAGTGATTCGAGGACAGGTCAAGAGACCCAGTACTTC. Its translation is CATSDSRTGQETQYF.

This clone was counted once. This CDR3 reads CASSYSDRGRTEAFF. In DNA form, the CDR3 reads TGTGCCAGCAGTTACTCAGACAGGGGGAGGACTGAAGCTTTCTTT. The rearrangement joins TRBV6-5 to TRBJ1-1; TRBD1 aligns across 9 bases. This CDR3 has 15 amino acids. With 0 bases clipped from V and 5 bases from J, the junction kept 4 bases outside the gene matches. Germline-derived CDR1 and CDR2 are MNHEY and SVGAGI.

The genes are TRBV7-9 and TRBJ2-7; D call uncertain. This CDR3 has 13 amino acids. CDR1 SEHNR and CDR2 FQNEAQ come from the germline V gene (reference sequence). V dropped 3 bases and J dropped 4 bases, with 10 bases sitting between them. For the CDR3, the DNA is TGTGCCAGCAGCTTGAGATCTCCTTACGAGCAGTACTTC. Amino acids: CASSLRSPYEQYF.

This clone was seen once. V is TRBV6-5 and J is TRBJ1-5, with TRBD1 matching over 11 bases. CDR3 length: 15 residues. Germline CDR1 is MNHEY and CDR2 is SVGAGI. The trim removed 10 bases at V and 5 bases at J, leaving 10 bases unmatched. The CDR3 spells CATGQGAFRYQPQHF. CDR3 DNA: TGTGCCACAGGACAGGGGGCTTTTCGGTATCAGCCCCAGCATTTT.

V and J are TRBV7-3 and TRBJ2-7; 7 nucleotides align to TRBD1. CDR3 length: 11 residues. Germline loops: CDR1 SGHTA, CDR2 FQGTGA. The trim removed 6 bases at V and 6 bases at J, leaving 2 bases unmatched. The CDR3 nucleotides read TGTGCCAGCAGTTCAGGGGGCGAGCAGTACTTC. Translating gives CASSSGGEQYF. The full variable domain, its missing parts supplied by reference TRBV7-3 and TRBJ2-7, is GAGVSQTPSNKVTEKGKYVELRCDPISGHTALYWYRQSLGQGPEFLIYFQGTGAADDSGLPNDRFFAVRPEGSVSTLKIQRTERGDSAVYLCASSSGGEQYFGPGTRLTVT.

V is TRBV18 and J is TRBJ2-7, with unresolved D. Germline V gives CDR1 KGHSH, CDR2 LQKENI. Trimming removed 0 bases from V and 5 bases from J, with 11 bases in between. The CDR3 has 14 amino acids. This chain's CDR3 is CASSPPATPNEQYF. The DNA of the CDR3 is TGTGCCAGCTCACCACCCGCGACACCTAACGAGCAGTACTTC.

The rearrangement uses TRBV19 and TRBJ1-6; TRBD1 agrees at 12 bases. This CDR3 has 16 residues. Trimming cost V 4 bases and J 6 bases; bases outside gene matches: 4. CDR1 is LNHDA and CDR2 is SQIVND in the germline V gene (reference sequence). As DNA, the CDR3 is TGTGCCAGTAGTACGGGACAGGGGGCTAGTAATTCACCCCTCCACTTT. The encoded protein is CASSTGQGASNSPLHF. Using reference TRBV19 and TRBJ1-6 for the parts outside the CDR3, the full variable domain is DGGITQSPKYLFRKEGQNVTLSCEQNLNHDAMYWYRQDPGQGLRLIYYSQIVNDFQKGDIAEGYSVSREKKESFPLTVTSAQKNPTAFYLCASSTGQGASNSPLHFGNGTRLTVT.

The chain is built from TRBV7-6 and TRBJ2-2; no reliable D call. The V end lost 4 bases, the J end lost 6 bases, and 15 bases lay between the germline ends. CDR3 size: 15 residues. Germline CDR1 SGHVS, CDR2 FNYEAQ. CDR3 loop: CASSWGIGGAGELFF. The CDR3 DNA reads TGTGCCAGCAGCTGGGGAATAGGTGGGGCCGGGGAGCTGTTTTTT.

The rearrangement uses TRBV7-2 and TRBJ1-6, with 7 bases aligning to TRBD1. CDR3 length: 14 residues. Per germline, CDR1 SGHTA and CDR2 FQGNSA. V was pared by 5 bases and J by 8 bases, with 6 bases of the junction left unmatched. The CDR3 loop is CASSVGGGHSPLHF. The CDR3 DNA sequence: TGTGCCAGCAGCGTCGGAGGGGGCCATTCACCCCTCCACTTT.

This clone was found a few times. This chain uses TRBV2 with TRBJ1-2; 12 bases line up with TRBD1. The CDR3 covers 20 residues. The J segment lost 8 bases and the V segment lost 4 bases, leaving 23 bases of the junction unmatched. The V gene's germline CDR1 is SNHLY and CDR2 FYNNEI. The CDR3 nucleotides are TGTGCCAGCAGTGGCCCCCCCCCGGGACAGGGGGCGCAGTCGTATTACGGCTACACCTTC. Its translation: CASSGPPPGQGAQSYYGYTF.

CDR3 in amino acids: CASRRSRGSLANYGYTF. The CDR3 DNA is TGTGCCAGTAGGCGCTCCAGGGGGAGTTTGGCTAACTATGGCTACACCTTC. This rearrangement joins TRBV19 to TRBJ1-2, with 7 bases lining up with TRBD1. The CDR3 contains 17 residues. Germline values: CDR1 LNHDA, CDR2 SQIVND (reference sequence). The J segment lost 0 bases and the V segment lost 6 bases, leaving 13 bases of the junction unmatched. The entire variable domain, with the rest obtained from reference TRBV19 and TRBJ1-2, is as follows: DGGITQSPKYLFRKEGQNVTLSCEQNLNHDAMYWYRQDPGQGLRLIYYSQIVNDFQKGDIAEGYSVSREKKESFPLTVTSAQKNPTAFYLCASRRSRGSLANYGYTFGSGTRLTVV.

This chain uses TRBV19 with TRBJ2-7; unclear D gene. The germline V gene has CDR1 LNHDA and CDR2 SQIVND (reference sequence). The CDR3 consists of 13 residues. Trimming took 1 base from V and 3 from J, leaving 7 bases between them. CDR3: CASSIAQDYEQYF. CDR3 DNA: TGTGCCAGTAGTATAGCGCAGGACTACGAGCAGTACTTC.

This clone was counted only a few times. CDR3 nucleotides: TGTGCCAGCAGCCAAGAAGTGCGGGAGACCCCCTACGAGCAGTACTTC. Its protein is CASSQEVRETPYEQYF. The genes are TRBV3-1 (or the pseudogene TRBV3-2) and TRBJ2-7; 7 nucleotides agree with TRBD2. With 0 bases clipped from V and 2 bases from J, the junction kept 7 bases outside the gene matches. The CDR3 consists of 16 residues. The germline CDR1 and CDR2 sequences are LGHDT and YNNKEL (reference sequence).

The chain has TRBV30 and TRBJ2-5; D is unresolved. V dropped 2 bases and J dropped 5 bases, with 15 bases sitting between them. The CDR3 runs to 14 residues. The germline V gene encodes CDR1 GTSNPN and CDR2 SVGIG (reference sequence). The CDR3 sequence: CAWSLRSGRETQYF. CDR3 bases: TGTGCCTGGAGTCTGAGATCGGGCCGGGAGACCCAGTACTTC.

V gene TRBV5-4 combines with J gene TRBJ2-3; D is possibly TRBD2 (5 bases). Trimming took 8 bases from V and 4 from J, leaving 17 bases between them. Germline V gives CDR1 SGHNT, CDR2 YYREEE (reference sequence). This CDR3 has 14 amino acids. In DNA, the CDR3 is TGTGCCAGTCAGGAGGAAGGTAGCGCAGATACGCAGTATTTT. Translation: CASQEEGSADTQYF.